This entry concerns a single T cell receptor (beta chain). The sample is drawn from a study of blood T cell repertoires in COVID-19. Overall study context: The cDNA or gDNA used as material had been derived from T cells, B-cell-depleted T cells, or PBMCs.

The CDR3 consists of 14 residues. V lost 3 bases, J lost 5 bases, and 3 bases stayed unmatched. CDR1 and CDR2 (germline): PRHDT, FYEKMQ (reference sequence). How the authors handled the data: Using reference gene primer amplification, nucleated cell counts were estimated. Sequencing was performed with immunoSEQ multiplex PCR; in TCRdb, only in-frame clones are kept and a portion is missing. The D gene and trimming were derived from the DNA, and the V and J assignments and clone size from that table. The sample has fewer than 200,000 clones, 80% to 90% seen once. This sequence originates from an elderly woman with acute or convalescent COVID-19. V and J are TRBV13 and TRBJ1-5; TRBD1 matches at 8 bases. Specimen: peripheral blood. The CDR3 here is CASSFGQGDQPQHF. The DNA for the CDR3 is TGTGCCAGCAGCTTCGGACAGGGCGATCAGCCCCAGCATTTT.